The next 8 T cell receptor beta chains were all read from a single sample in a study of T cell changes during pregnancy in multiple sclerosis. Clones were read by immunoSEQ multiplex PCR, and TCRdb kept only the in-frame ones, dropping some. The sample carries tens of thousands of clones, 80% to 95% recorded once. The source material was peripheral blood, sampled in the third trimester of pregnancy. The receptors were sampled from a female donor in good health, enrolled as a control in a pregnancy study.

V is TRBV25-1 and J is TRBJ1-4; weak D call: TRBD1 (6 bases). CDR3 length: 14 amino acids. Germline V lookup: CDR1 MGHDK, CDR2 SYGVNS. V was trimmed by 4 bases and J by 3 bases, leaving 9 bases between them. The CDR3, as DNA: TGTGCCAGCAGTGTGACAGGTCCTAATGAAAAACTGTTTTTT. Translation: CASSVTGPNEKLFF.

This chain uses TRBV7-9 with TRBJ2-5, with TRBD2 matching over 7 bases. Trimming took 1 base from V and 7 from J; bases not matched to a gene: 12. Germline-derived CDR1 and CDR2 are SEHNR and FQNEAQ (reference sequence). This CDR3 region has 16 residues. CDR3 amino acids: CASSLGDLGLGVTQYF. The CDR3 DNA is TGTGCCAGCAGCTTAGGGGACTTAGGACTAGGGGTGACCCAGTACTTC. The complete variable domain, with remaining parts taken from reference TRBV7-9 and TRBJ2-5, reads DTGVSQNPRHKITKRGQNVTFRCDPISEHNRLYWYRQTLGQGPEFLTYFQNEAQLEKSRLLSDRFSAERPKGSFSTLEIQRTEQGDSAMYLCASSLGDLGLGVTQYFGPGTRLLVL.

Turning to this clone: The same CDR3 arises from other DNA sequences in this sample as well. The rearrangement links TRBV5-6 to TRBJ2-5; no reliable D call. The CDR3 consists of 11 residues. The germline V gene encodes CDR1 SGHDT and CDR2 YYEEEE. V gave up 3 bases and J gave up 2 bases, with 2 bases separating them. This CDR3 reads CASSSQETQYF. The CDR3 coding sequence is TGTGCCAGCAGCTCGCAAGAGACCCAGTACTTC.

This clone was recorded only once. V and J are TRBV7-9 and TRBJ2-5; D perhaps matches TRBD2 (5 bases). The length of the CDR3 is 15 residues. Germline V gene lookup returns CDR1 SEHNR and CDR2 FQNEAQ (reference sequence). The V gene lost 4 bases and the J gene lost 3 bases, with 15 bases spanning the gap. The CDR3 bases are TGTGCCAGCAGCTGGAATGAGGGAGTGAAAGAGACCCAGTACTTC. This codes for CASSWNEGVKETQYF.

About this clone itself: The junction shows a germline mismatch at one end, possibly a read error. V and J are TRBV7-7 and TRBJ2-2; 11 bases agree with TRBD1. Germline V gene sequence: CDR1 SSHAT, CDR2 FNYEAQ (reference sequence). This CDR3 contains 16 residues. The CDR3 nucleotides are TGTGCTAGCAGCTTAGGGGACAGGGGGGACACCGGGGAGCTGTTTTTT. It is translated as CASSLGDRGDTGELFF.

CDR3 sequence reads: CASSDGGGRYEQYF. In DNA form, the CDR3 reads TGTGCCAGCAGCGACGGGGGAGGCAGGTACGAGCAGTACTTC. The chain uses TRBV5-6 and TRBJ2-7; D might be TRBD2 (6 bases). CDR1 and CDR2 from the germline V gene are SGHDT and YYEEEE. This CDR3 is built from 14 residues. V lost 4 bases, J lost 4 bases, and 15 bases lay in between.

The V and J genes are TRBV28 and TRBJ2-4; 8 positions agree with TRBD1. CDR3 length: 13 residues. The trim removed 5 bases at V and 15 bases at J, leaving 12 bases unmatched. Germline CDR1 reads MDHEN; CDR2 reads SYDVKM. This chain's CDR3 is CASSTPDRGRPYF. For the CDR3, the DNA is TGTGCCAGCAGTACCCCCGACAGGGGCCGGCCGTACTTC.

This clone was recorded once. The CDR3 sequence: CASTDSQETQYF. In DNA form, the CDR3 reads TGTGCCAGCACTGACAGCCAAGAGACCCAGTACTTC. The V and J genes are TRBV18 and TRBJ2-5, with D possibly matching TRBD1 (5 bases). The CDR3 length is 12 residues. V was trimmed by 8 bases and J by 1 base, leaving 8 bases between them. CDR1 and CDR2 (germline): KGHSH, LQKENI.